This T cell receptor beta chain comes out of a study of T-cell reconstitution after alpha-beta-depleted transplantation in children. Unique molecular identifiers were incorporated into the prepared TCRbeta library. TCRdb re-called the PCR reads through MiXCR, storing one row per CDR3 protein. The sample records about 300,000 distinct CDR3 sequences, roughly 9.1% being singletons. Whole-study results and caveats: T-cell counts and diversity at one year following transplant were attributed mainly to newly produced T cells. Expanded clones from the graft, numbering several hundred, reportedly supplied alpha-beta T cells about two months after transplant. Some patients showed high day-60 TCRbeta diversity, which derived from surviving recipient T cells and thymic progenitors.

This clonotype was recorded many times. What it binds is unknown. Deletions cut 1 base from V and 2 bases from J, with 14 bases between. The CDR3 consists of 16 residues. Germline V gene sequence: CDR1 SGHTA, CDR2 FQGNSA. V is TRBV7-2 and J is TRBJ1-2; no definite D call. The receptor's source is a boy younger than two with acute myeloid leukemia, due to receive a stem cell transplant. The sequencing used PBMCs, collected before TCRalphabeta/CD19-depleted stem cell transplant. The CDR3 reads CASSLGAGSHNYGYTF. CDR3 DNA: TGTGCCAGCAGCTTAGGGGCGGGATCCCACAACTATGGCTACACCTTC.